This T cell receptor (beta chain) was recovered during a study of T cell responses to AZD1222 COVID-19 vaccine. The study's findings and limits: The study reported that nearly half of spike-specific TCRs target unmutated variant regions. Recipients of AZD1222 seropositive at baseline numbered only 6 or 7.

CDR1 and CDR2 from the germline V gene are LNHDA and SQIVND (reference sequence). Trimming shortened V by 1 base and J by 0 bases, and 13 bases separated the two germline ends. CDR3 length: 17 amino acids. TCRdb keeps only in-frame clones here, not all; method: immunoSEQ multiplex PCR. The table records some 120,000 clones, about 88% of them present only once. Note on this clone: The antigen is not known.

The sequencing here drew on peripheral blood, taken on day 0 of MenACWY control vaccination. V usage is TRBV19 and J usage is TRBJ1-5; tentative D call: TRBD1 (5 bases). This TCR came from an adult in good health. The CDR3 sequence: CASSIGSQGVSNQPQHF. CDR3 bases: TGTGCCAGTAGTATAGGTTCTCAGGGCGTTAGCAATCAGCCCCAGCATTTT.